This T cell receptor (beta chain) appears in the sequencing data of a study of OX40 agonist ivuxolimab in advanced cancers. On the study more broadly: In this cohort, patients received ivuxolimab, an agonistic anti-OX40 (CD134) antibody. Therapy given before enrollment (anti-PD-1, anti-PD-L1 or anti-CTLA-4) was allowed, and 40% had some.

General study findings and limits: CD8+ T cells (on average) carried more expanded clones than CD4+ T cells.

Data came from immunoSEQ multiplex PCR; TCRdb stores just in-frame clones and leaves some out. The sample yields 100,000 or so clones, about 91% seen once. Patients were excluded for autoimmune disease history or systemic immunosuppression. Details on this clone: The antigen is not known.

The sample consisted of CD4+ or CD8+ T cells sorted from blood, taken in a trial of the OX40 agonist ivuxolimab. This TCR was sampled from an adult with an advanced solid tumor such as melanoma, head and neck, liver or kidney cancer.

The CDR3 spells CASSLEGPVGDNSPLHF. CDR3 in DNA: TGCGCCAGCAGCTTGGAGGGGCCAGTGGGGGACAATTCACCCCTCCACTTT. This chain connects TRBV5-1 to TRBJ1-6; D possibly corresponds to TRBD1 (5 bases). The germline gives CDR1 SGHRS, CDR2 YFSETQ. The germline V and J ends were trimmed by 0 bases and 7 bases, with 17 bases remaining between them. The CDR3 has 17 amino acids.